This entry lists 25 T cell receptor beta chains sequenced from one sample in a study of blood T cell repertoires in COVID-19. Libraries were prepared by immunoSEQ multiplex PCR; TCRdb keeps only in-frame clonotypes and omits some of them. The table has 280,000 or so clones, approximately 83% seen once; the top ten hold 2% to 2.5%. What was sequenced was peripheral blood. The receptors originated from a woman aged 25 to 45 who had recovered from COVID-19.

The chain combines TRBV2 with TRBJ2-2, with a weak D call TRBD2 (6 bases). This CDR3 is 13 amino acids long. Trimming cost V 4 bases and J 9 bases, with 12 bases left between them. CDR1 is SNHLY and CDR2 is FYNNEI in the germline V gene. The CDR3 protein is CASSVSGRRELFF. CDR3 coding DNA: TGTGCCAGCAGTGTATCGGGGAGGAGGGAGCTGTTTTTT. Full variable domain (rest looked up from reference TRBV2 and TRBJ2-2): EPEVTQTPSHQVTQMGQEVILRCVPISNHLYFYWYRQILGQKVEFLVSFYNNEISEKSEIFDDQFSVERPDGSNFTLKIRSTKLEDSAMYFCASSVSGRRELFFGEGSRLTVL.

V and J are TRBV19 and TRBJ2-1; 11 nucleotides agree with TRBD2. The germline V gene encodes CDR1 LNHDA and CDR2 SQIVND (reference sequence). Trimming removed 3 bases from V and 4 bases from J; junction bases left unmatched: 8. CDR3 size: 17 residues. The CDR3 DNA is TGTGCCAGTAGTATCTCGGCTAGCGGGGGGTTGTACAATGAGCAGTTCTTC. Amino acids: CASSISASGGLYNEQFF.

As regards this clone: This sample includes further DNA sequences coding for the same CDR3. The chain has TRBV30 and TRBJ1-6; possible D gene TRBD1, 6 bases. This CDR3 region has 13 residues. Germline V CDR1 and CDR2: GTSNPN, SVGIG (reference sequence). V was shortened by 0 bases and J by 10 bases, with 10 bases between the two germline ends. In DNA form, the CDR3 reads TGTGCCTGGAGTGTACAGGGAAACTCACCCCTCCACTTT. Translated, it gives CAWSVQGNSPLHF.

This clone was found a few times. The J gene is TRBJ1-1, the V gene TRBV28; D unresolved. V lost 11 bases and J lost 1, with 8 bases in between. CDR1 and CDR2 from the germline V gene are MDHEN and SYDVKM. The CDR3 length is 11 residues. The DNA for the CDR3 is TGTGCCGTGGAGGGGAACACTGAAGCTTTCTTT. Its translation: CAVEGNTEAFF.

The V call is TRBV5-1, the J call TRBJ2-1; D is possibly TRBD2 (6 bases). V was clipped by 1 base and J by 9 bases, with 11 bases between them. The CDR3 length is 13 residues. In germline, CDR1 is SGHRS, CDR2 YFSETQ. CDR3 bases: TGCGCCAGCAGCTTGTTCCGGGGGAGTGAGCAGTTCTTC. Translating it yields CASSLFRGSEQFF.

The chain uses TRBV30 and TRBJ2-7, with 8 bases fitting TRBD2. The junction had 9 bases not matched to a gene; V was cut back by 6 bases and J by 5 bases. This CDR3 contains 13 residues. The germline CDR1 and CDR2 sequences are GTSNPN and SVGIG (reference sequence). The CDR3 protein is CACNHVGGDEQYF. In DNA, the CDR3 is TGTGCCTGTAACCACGTCGGGGGGGACGAGCAGTACTTC.

The V gene is TRBV15, the J gene TRBJ2-7, with 9 positions matching TRBD2. CDR1 and CDR2 (germline): LNHNV, YYDKDF (reference sequence). The CDR3 is made up of 15 amino acids. The V gene end was trimmed by 1 base and the J gene end by 3 bases; junction bases not matched to a gene: 4. CDR3 sequence (DNA): TGTGCCACCAGCAGAGCGACTAGCGGAAACTACGAGCAGTACTTC. It specifies CATSRATSGNYEQYF.

V is TRBV10-3 and J is TRBJ2-5, with 7 nucleotides matching TRBD2. Germline CDR1 is ENHRY and CDR2 is SYGVKD. The trim removed 10 bases at V and 2 bases at J, leaving 4 bases unmatched. CDR3 size: 12 residues. Here the CDR3 reads CATSGGQETQYF. Here the CDR3 DNA reads TGTGCCACTTCCGGGGGGCAAGAGACCCAGTACTTC.

This chain joins TRBV2 and TRBJ1-2; TRBD1 matches at 10 bases. Trimming removed 5 bases from V and 8 bases from J; junction bases left unmatched: 11. Per the germline V gene, CDR1 is SNHLY and CDR2 is FYNNEI. CDR3 length: 15 residues. The CDR3 loop is CASSPSSDRGRGYTF. DNA for the CDR3: TGTGCCAGCAGTCCTTCCTCAGACAGGGGGCGCGGCTACACCTTC.

The chain has TRBV15 and TRBJ2-7, with 9 positions matching TRBD1. The germline CDR1 and CDR2 sequences are LNHNV and YYDKDF (reference sequence). The CDR3 loop spans 15 amino acids. The ends lost 1 base at V and 5 bases at J; junction bases unmatched: 6. CDR3 sequence reads: CATSRAGTGRNEQYF. CDR3 DNA sequence: TGTGCCACCAGCAGAGCCGGGACAGGGCGCAACGAGCAGTACTTC.

The CDR3 is CASSLSRTAKANEQYF. The CDR3 DNA is TGTGCCAGCAGTTTATCACGGACAGCGAAAGCGAACGAGCAGTACTTC. This sequence joins TRBV27 and TRBJ2-7; TRBD1 is a possible D gene (6 bases). The V gene's germline CDR1 is MNHEY and CDR2 SMNVEV (reference sequence). This CDR3 region has 16 residues. The ends were cut back, 0 bases at V and 5 bases at J, with 17 bases in the middle.

The chain combines TRBV4-2 with TRBJ2-1, with 12 bases identical to TRBD2. With V trimmed by 5 bases and J by 0 bases, 14 bases remained unmatched. The CDR3 is 20 residues long. Germline lookup yields CDR1 LGHNA and CDR2 YNFKEQ. The CDR3 nucleotides read TGTGCCAGCAGCTCATTCGGACTAGCGGGATCCTTGAGCTCCTACAATGAGCAGTTCTTC. Its protein is CASSSFGLAGSLSSYNEQFF.

The rearrangement uses TRBV3-1 (or the pseudogene TRBV3-2) and TRBJ2-1; TRBD2 matches at 9 bases. This CDR3 has 15 residues. The J segment lost 8 bases and the V segment lost 6 bases, leaving 11 bases of the junction unmatched. In germline, CDR1 is LGHDT, CDR2 YNNKEL (reference sequence). CDR3: CASSLDWAGGHEQFF. In nucleotides, the CDR3 is TGTGCCAGCAGTCTTGACTGGGCGGGGGGGCATGAGCAGTTCTTC.

This sequence joins TRBV29-1 and TRBJ2-7, with D maybe TRBD2 (5 bases). The germline CDR1 and CDR2 sequences are SQVTM and ANQGSEA. Trimming left V 5 bases short and J 1 base short, with 6 bases between. This CDR3 comprises 11 residues. The chain's CDR3 is CSVRGSYEQYF. CDR3 nucleotides: TGCAGCGTTCGGGGTTCCTACGAGCAGTACTTC.

The V gene is TRBV2, the J gene TRBJ2-1; 8 positions agree with TRBD2. J was trimmed by 6 bases and V by 2 bases; bases with no gene match: 6. The CDR3 runs 15 residues. In germline, CDR1 is SNHLY, CDR2 FYNNEI. CDR3 residues: CASSETSGGFNEQFF. CDR3 nucleotides: TGTGCCAGCAGTGAAACCAGCGGGGGCTTCAATGAGCAGTTCTTC.

This clone showed up just once. J is TRBJ2-1 and V is TRBV9; the D gene is possibly TRBD1 (6 bases). Trimming cost V 0 bases and J 7 bases, with 14 bases left between them. This CDR3 comprises 15 residues. CDR1 SGDLS and CDR2 YYNGEE come from the germline V gene. The CDR3 here is CASSVGPTGSNEQFF. CDR3 DNA: TGTGCCAGCAGCGTAGGGCCGACAGGAAGTAATGAGCAGTTCTTC.

V gene TRBV5-6 combines with J gene TRBJ1-5; 7 bases align to TRBD1. V lost 4 bases, J lost 1 base, and 5 bases stayed unmatched. Germline V gene data show CDR1 as SGHDT and CDR2 as YYEEEE. This CDR3 spans 15 amino acids. The CDR3 loop reads CASSRGTASNQPQHF. In DNA, the CDR3 is TGTGCCAGCAGCCGGGGGACAGCGAGCAATCAGCCCCAGCATTTT.

The J gene is TRBJ2-2, the V gene TRBV6-5; TRBD2 matches 11 bases. J gave up 10 bases and V 5 bases, and 6 bases lay outside the gene matches. The CDR3 loop spans 14 amino acids. CDR1 and CDR2 (germline): MNHEY, SVGAGI. The CDR3 DNA follows: TGTGCCAGCAGTCTGACTAGCGGGATAACGGAGCTGTTTTTT. It translates to CASSLTSGITELFF.

The chain combines TRBV11-2 with TRBJ1-1; tentatively, D is TRBD1 (6 bases). The CDR3 totals 15 residues. The germline V gene has CDR1 SGHAT and CDR2 FQNNGV. Trimming left V 6 bases short and J 3 bases short, with 17 bases between. In DNA form, the CDR3 reads TGTGCCAGCAGAAGTAGCGGGGGGGCGCACACTGAAGCTTTCTTT. Protein product: CASRSSGGAHTEAFF.

The genes are TRBV24-1 and TRBJ2-3, with D perhaps TRBD1 (6 bases). The CDR3 is made up of 15 amino acids. Trimming left V 1 base short and J 0 bases short, with 7 bases between. Looked up from germline, CDR1 is KGHDR and CDR2 is SFDVKD. CDR3: CATSDLGQSTDTQYF. CDR3 nucleotide sequence: TGTGCCACCAGTGATTTAGGACAGAGCACAGATACGCAGTATTTT.

This chain connects TRBV28 to TRBJ2-7, with 8 bases matching TRBD1. V lost 4 bases to trimming and J lost 7 bases; unmatched junction nucleotides: 6. This CDR3 spans 13 amino acids. CDR1 and CDR2 (germline): MDHEN, SYDVKM. CDR3 amino acids: CASSSDRAQEQYF. CDR3 DNA sequence: TGTGCCAGCAGTTCGGACAGGGCTCAAGAGCAGTACTTC.

The V gene is TRBV6-2 or TRBV6-3, the J gene TRBJ1-1; weak D call: TRBD1 (6 bases). Between the trimmed V and J ends, which lost 4 bases and 6 bases, there was a span of 12 bases. This CDR3 contains 13 residues. Germline V gives CDR1 MNHEY, CDR2 SVGEGT. In nucleotides, the CDR3 is TGTGCCAGCAGTTTGGGGGCACTCGCTGAAGCTTTCTTT. This translates into CASSLGALAEAFF.

V and J are TRBV3-1 (or the pseudogene TRBV3-2) and TRBJ2-7; perhaps TRBD1 as D (5 bases). The germline CDR1 and CDR2 sequences are LGHDT and YNNKEL (reference sequence). The CDR3 loop spans 15 amino acids. Trimming took 6 bases from V and 0 from J, leaving 15 bases between them. The CDR3 DNA reads as TGTGCCAGCAGGAGACGACAGTCGGTCTCCTACGAGCAGTACTTC. It translates to CASRRRQSVSYEQYF.

The sample holds one count of this clone. CDR3 coding DNA: TGTGCCAGCAGTTTAGGACGGCAGGGGTATGGATACGAGCAGTACTTC. The encoded protein is CASSLGRQGYGYEQYF. The chain uses TRBV27 and TRBJ2-7; possible D gene TRBD1, 6 bases. V gave up 2 bases and J gave up 4 bases, with 18 bases separating them. Per the germline V gene, CDR1 is MNHEY and CDR2 is SMNVEV (reference sequence). The CDR3 covers 16 residues.

This clone was counted a single time. The chain has TRBV6-2 or TRBV6-3 and TRBJ2-3; TRBD1 agrees at 7 bases. V dropped 6 bases and J dropped 6; count of bases not matched to a gene: 12. There are 15 residues in the CDR3. Per the germline V gene, CDR1 is MNHEY and CDR2 is SVGEGT. Here the CDR3 DNA reads TGTGCCAGCAGCCTAACTTTCGGGACAGTCGATACGCAGTATTTT. Translating it yields CASSLTFGTVDTQYF.